This T cell receptor beta chain was found in a study of blood T cell repertoires in COVID-19. The repertoire was sequenced with immunoSEQ multiplex PCR; TCRdb's copy has only in-frame clones and lacks some. Here the sample spans hundreds of thousands of clones, 88% being singletons. The V gene's germline CDR1 is SEHNR and CDR2 FQNEAQ (reference sequence). Between the trimmed V and J ends, which lost 5 bases and 0 bases, there was a span of 12 bases. This CDR3 comprises 15 residues. Participant age was about 18 to 89 years, and participants resided in 24 US areas. Donors in Cohort 3 who had recovered were those with two negative PCRs, healthcare professional clearance, or resolution of their symptoms.

Material: PBMCs or T cells enriched from blood (not recorded which). The TCR was taken from a woman aged 45 to 65 who had recovered from COVID-19. The rearrangement links TRBV7-9 to TRBJ2-3; weak D call: TRBD1 (6 bases). The CDR3 region is CASSPDRTSTDTQYF. The CDR3, as DNA: TGTGCCAGCAGCCCGGACAGAACAAGCACAGATACGCAGTATTTT.